This record concerns one T cell receptor (beta chain) sequence. Antigen: not known. The sample belongs to a study of CD8+CD57+ T cells in acquired aplastic anemia. The wider study: Sorted CD4+ and CD8+ cells gave an average of approximately 3 ug of DNA. Sequencing produced an average of roughly 11 million reads per healthy donor for CD4+ cells. Study conclusions and caveats: Significant differences in CD8+ Simpson's diversity were not observed between patients and controls. Patients and controls shared twenty-nine CD8+ CDR3 sequences.

Germline values: CDR1 SGHRS, CDR2 YFSETQ. V lost 0 bases to trimming and J lost 12 bases, with 13 bases between them. CDR3 length: 13 residues. Template material for TCR beta VDJ and CDR3 profiling consisted of genomic DNA. Via MiXCR, TCRdb re-called the reads, giving one row per CDR3 protein. The sample has 350,000 to 450,000 distinct CDR3 sequences; just under 70% are singletons. The chain uses TRBV5-1 and TRBJ2-1; D call uncertain. What was sequenced was sorted CD4+, CD8+, or CD8+CD57+ T cells (not recorded which) from PBMCs. The TCR comes from a human donor in good health, serving as a control. DNA of the CDR3: TGCGCCAGCAGCTTGGCCGCATATGGCACGCAGTTCTTC. Translated, it gives CASSLAAYGTQFF.